What follows is one TCR beta chain and its context. This table comes from immunoSEQ multiplex PCR, and its TCRdb copy is limited to in-frame clones, with some not included. The repertoire holds more than 70,000 clones, with 75% to 95% as singletons. The CDR3 contains 14 residues. Unmatched junction bases numbered 0, after V lost 2 bases and J lost 4 bases. CDR1 is SGDLS, CDR2 YYNGEE, per germline. The record originates from a study of T cell changes during pregnancy in multiple sclerosis. The TCR was taken from a female donor with multiple sclerosis, enrolled in a pregnancy study. This material consisted of peripheral blood, taken before pregnancy. The J gene is TRBJ1-4, the V gene TRBV9; the match to TRBD1 covers 9 bases. The chain's CDR3 is CASSVGQGNEKLFF. The CDR3 DNA follows: TGTGCCAGCAGCGTGGGACAGGGTAATGAAAAACTGTTTTTT. The full variable domain, with the rest looked up from reference TRBV9 and TRBJ1-4, is DSGVTQTPKHLITATGQRVTLRCSPRSGDLSVYWYQQSLDQGLQFLIQYYNGEERAKGNILERFSAQQFPDLHSELNLSSLELGDSALYFCASSVGQGNEKLFFGSGTQLSVL.